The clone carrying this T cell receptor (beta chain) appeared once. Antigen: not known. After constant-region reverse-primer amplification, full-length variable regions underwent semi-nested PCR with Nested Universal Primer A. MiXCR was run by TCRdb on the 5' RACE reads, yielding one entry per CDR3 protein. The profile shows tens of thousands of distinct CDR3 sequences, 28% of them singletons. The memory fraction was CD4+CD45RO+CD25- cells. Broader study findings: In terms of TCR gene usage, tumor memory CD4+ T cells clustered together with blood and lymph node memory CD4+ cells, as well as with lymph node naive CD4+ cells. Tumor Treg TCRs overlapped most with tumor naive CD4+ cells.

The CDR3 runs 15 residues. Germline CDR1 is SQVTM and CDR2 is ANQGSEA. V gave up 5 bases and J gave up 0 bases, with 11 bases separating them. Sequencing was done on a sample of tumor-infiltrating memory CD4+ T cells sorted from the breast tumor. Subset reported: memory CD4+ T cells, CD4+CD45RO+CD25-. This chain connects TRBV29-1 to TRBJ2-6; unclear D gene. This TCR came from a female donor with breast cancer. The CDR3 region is CSVSTGSSGANVLTF. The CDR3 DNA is TGCAGCGTTTCCACCGGTTCCTCTGGGGCCAACGTCCTGACTTTC.